A selection of T cell receptor beta chains follows, all from one sample in a study of cytomegalovirus exposure and HLA in healthy donors. TCRdb keeps only in-frame clones here, not all; method: immunoSEQ multiplex PCR. This repertoire shows 150,000 to 200,000 clones, roughly 80% found once; its top ten account for about 7.6%. Sample: PBMCs. The origin of the receptors is a woman aged 40-49 years in good health and CMV-seropositive. The CDR3 runs from the conserved cysteine through the conserved F or W. Only part of the rows carry a size: once, few, many, or a class if the clone is expanded.

size	V	J	CDR3
-	TRBV5-4	TRBJ2-1	CASSAGQGSYNEQFF
-	TRBV7-9	TRBJ2-1	CASSFSLLAENSYNEQFF
-	TRBV28	TRBJ2-7	CASSLSGTGVYEQYF
-	TRBV28	TRBJ2-3	CASSPLLPQREDTDTQYF
-	TRBV5-8	TRBJ1-3	CASSAGTGAGNTIYF
-	TRBV11-1	TRBJ2-7	CASSSQGTGPYEQYF
-	TRBV9	TRBJ2-4	CASSVEGLAGDGGKNIQYF
few	TRBV27	TRBJ2-7	CASRRAQRSGEQYF
-	TRBV7-9	TRBJ2-5	CASRLPPGEGETQYF
few	TRBV4-2	TRBJ1-1	CASSQEGQGFEAFF
-	TRBV27	TRBJ2-7	CASSLLEPGGVREQYF
-	TRBV28	TRBJ2-2	CASSLYGAGRSGELFF
-	TRBV6-5	TRBJ1-1	CASSYEAGISTEAFF
few	TRBV18	TRBJ1-4	CASSRYTGRVNEKLFF
-	TRBV7-8	TRBJ2-3	CASSIRTGATDTQYF
few	TRBV29-1	TRBJ2-7	CSVVRDRDYEQYF
-	TRBV19	TRBJ2-5	CASSADRGETQYF
few	TRBV28	TRBJ2-7	CASSLLVGRAHEQYF
-	TRBV15	TRBJ2-4	CATSPGGWDIQYF
-	TRBV11-3	TRBJ2-7	CASSSHQGYEQYF
once	TRBV7-9	TRBJ1-1	CASSPESEAFF
-	TRBV11-2	TRBJ2-1	CASSRTSGILNEQFF
-	TRBV5-4	TRBJ2-3	CASSQVSSTDTQYF
-	TRBV7-9	TRBJ1-1	CASSHATSGDKAFF
-	TRBV4-2	TRBJ2-1	CASSQVGDRGGHNEQFF
few	TRBV2	TRBJ2-7	CASRLDRSEQYF
-	TRBV19	TRBJ2-2	CASSKQGASTGELFF
-	TRBV27	TRBJ1-5	CASSLGLEQPQHF
-	TRBV28	TRBJ2-3	CASKGGLTADTQYF
-	TRBV9	TRBJ2-7	CASSVASSYEQYF
-	TRBV6-6	TRBJ1-1	CASSYSSGGHAEAFF
-	TRBV29-1	TRBJ1-1	CSVEITGRVSPEAFF
-	TRBV5-4	TRBJ2-1	CASSLPQGYFGEQFF
-	TRBV2	TRBJ1-2	CASSVSTGIYGYTF
-	TRBV5-1	TRBJ1-2	CASSLRQGTNYGYTF
-	TRBV28	TRBJ2-7	CASSPQGQGDSYEQYF
once	TRBV28	TRBJ1-5	CANQQRYGNQPQHF
-	TRBV19	TRBJ1-2	CASSIARSDGYTF
-	TRBV29-1	TRBJ2-7	CSVRSGRALEQYF
once	TRBV21-1	TRBJ1-3	CASSLGRVAGNTIYF
-	TRBV13	TRBJ2-1	CASRRLAGDHYNEQFF
-	TRBV11-2	TRBJ2-1	CASSLGLAGVGNEQFF
-	TRBV6-1	TRBJ2-1	CASSAVYNEQFF
-	TRBV2	TRBJ1-1	CASTREGRGGTEAFF
-	TRBV27	TRBJ1-2	CASSGLGGASGYTF